This TCR beta chain is drawn from a study of T cells in Graves' hyperthyroidism and ophthalmopathy. The TCR beta CDR3 regions underwent amplification using RNA transcripts as the source. The HTBI set primed first-round TCR CDR3 RT-PCR. TCRdb independently ran MiXCR on the multiplex PCR reads; one entry per CDR3 protein. The sample holds 300,000 to 450,000 distinct CDR3 sequences, more than 12% seen once. CDR1 and CDR2 (germline): MDHEN, SYDVKM. The CDR3 contains 11 residues. V lost 6 bases and J 5 bases, leaving 5 bases between the germline ends. Sequenced sample: blood. The gene calls are TRBV28 and TRBJ2-1; D remains ambiguous. This receptor was obtained from a woman in her twenties or thirties with Graves' hyperthyroidism. CDR3 nucleotides: TGTGCCAGCAGGATCCACAATGAGCAGTTCTTC. Amino acids: CASRIHNEQFF. Based on the CDR3 plus reference TRBV28 and TRBJ2-1, the full variable domain is DVKVTQSSRYLVKRTGEKVFLECVQDMDHENMFWYRQDPGLGLRLIYFSYDVKMKEKGDIPEGYSVSREKKERFSLILESASTNQTSMYLCASRIHNEQFFGPGTRLTVL.